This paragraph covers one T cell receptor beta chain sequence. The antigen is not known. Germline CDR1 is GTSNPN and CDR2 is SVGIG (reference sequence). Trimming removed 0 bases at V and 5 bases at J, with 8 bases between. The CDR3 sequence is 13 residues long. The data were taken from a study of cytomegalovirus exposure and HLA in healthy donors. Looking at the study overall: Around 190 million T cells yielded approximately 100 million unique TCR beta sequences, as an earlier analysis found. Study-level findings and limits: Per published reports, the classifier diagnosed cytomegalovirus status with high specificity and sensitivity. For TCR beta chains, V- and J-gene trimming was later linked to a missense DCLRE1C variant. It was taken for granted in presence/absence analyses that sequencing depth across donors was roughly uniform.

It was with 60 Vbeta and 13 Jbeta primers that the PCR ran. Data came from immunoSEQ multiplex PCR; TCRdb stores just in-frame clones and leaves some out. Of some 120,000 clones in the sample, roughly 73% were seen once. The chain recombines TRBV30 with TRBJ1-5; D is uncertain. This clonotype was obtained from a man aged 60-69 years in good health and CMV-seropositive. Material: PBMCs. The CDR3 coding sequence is TGTGCCTGGAGTGTCGGGGTTCATCAGCCCCAGCATTTT. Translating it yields CAWSVGVHQPQHF.